The next 14 T cell receptor beta chains were all read from a single sample in a study of shared clonotypes between healthy human individuals. The repertoire was sequenced with immunoSEQ multiplex PCR; TCRdb's copy has only in-frame clones and lacks some. The sample yields 2 million to 2.5 million clones, 80% to 95% seen once. Sequences were obtained from naive CD4+ T cells from PBMCs. Subset in this sample: CD45RA+ positively selected. The receptors come from a man younger than 35 in good health. Some clones in this sample may be carry-over from other donors' samples.

This chain uses TRBV6-1 with TRBJ1-3; the D gene is possibly TRBD1 (5 bases). The germline V gene encodes CDR1 MNHNS and CDR2 SASEGT. V was cut by 4 bases and J by 5 bases, with 9 bases left in between. This CDR3 region has 13 residues. Here the CDR3 reads CASSVRDRNTIYF. In nucleotides, the CDR3 is TGTGCCAGCAGTGTCAGGGATCGAAACACCATATATTTT.

The chain combines TRBV11-3 with TRBJ2-1; 10 nucleotides align to TRBD2. Germline V gives CDR1 SGHNT, CDR2 YENEEA. V lost 5 bases to trimming and J lost 1 base; unmatched junction nucleotides: 8. The CDR3 consists of 17 residues. The CDR3 reads CASSPQREGRSYNEQFF. DNA for the CDR3: TGTGCCAGCAGCCCTCAGCGGGAGGGTAGGTCCTACAATGAGCAGTTCTTC. The full variable domain, its missing parts supplied by reference TRBV11-3 and TRBJ2-1, is EAGVVQSPRYKIIEKKQPVAFWCNPISGHNTLYWYLQNLGQGPELLIRYENEEAVDDSQLPKDRFSAERLKGVDSTLKIQPAELGDSAVYLCASSPQREGRSYNEQFFGPGTRLTVL.

This clone was recorded only once. The J gene is TRBJ2-7, the V gene TRBV5-1, with TRBD1 identical over 9 bases. The CDR3 is made up of 13 amino acids. CDR1 is SGHRS and CDR2 is YFSETQ in the germline V gene. Trimming cost V 5 bases and J 10 bases; bases outside gene matches: 10. The CDR3 protein is CASSPGTGREQYF. Here the CDR3 DNA reads TGCGCCAGCAGTCCCGGGACAGGGAGGGAACAGTACTTC.

V and J are TRBV21-1 and TRBJ2-7. TRBV21-1 is shown as a pseudogene. The CDR3 contains 14 residues. This CDR3 is CAPEKVEGFYEQYF. CDR3 DNA: TGTGCCCCCGAGAAAGTGGAAGGTTTCTACGAGCAGTACTTC.

The CDR3 coding sequence is TGTGCCAGCGACGACCGGGGGACCCAGTACTTC. Translated: CASDDRGTQYF. This chain links TRBV2 with TRBJ2-5, with TRBD2 as a possible D gene (5 bases). The CDR3 covers 11 residues. Trimming pared 8 bases from V and 7 bases from J, leaving 11 bases between. Germline-derived CDR1 and CDR2 are SNHLY and FYNNEI.

The sample holds one count of this clone. Within the sample, other DNA sequences also encode this same CDR3. The chain uses TRBV29-1 and TRBJ1-2; 7 bases are shared with TRBD1. Germline loops: CDR1 SQVTM, CDR2 ANQGSEA. V dropped 6 bases and J dropped 8; count of bases not matched to a gene: 12. The CDR3 is 13 amino acids. The CDR3 nucleotides are TGCAGCGTAGCAGGGGGTATTTTATTGGGCTACACCTTC. Its protein product is CSVAGGILLGYTF. Combining the CDR3 with reference TRBV29-1 and TRBJ1-2 gives the whole variable domain SAVISQKPSRDICQRGTSLTIQCQVDSQVTMMFWYRQQPGQSLTLIATANQGSEATYESGFVIDKFPISRPNLTFSTLTVSNMSPEDSSIYLCSVAGGILLGYTFGSGTRLTVV.

This chain uses TRBV19 with TRBJ2-2; the D is unclear. Trimming cost V 8 bases and J 0 bases, with 7 bases left between them. Germline V gene lookup returns CDR1 LNHDA and CDR2 SQIVND (reference sequence). CDR3 length equals 13 residues. CDR3 protein: CASVESNTGELFF. In nucleotides, the CDR3 is TGTGCCAGTGTGGAGTCGAACACCGGGGAGCTGTTTTTT.

The V gene is TRBV5-4, the J gene TRBJ1-3; D remains unclear. Germline assignment: CDR1 SGHNT and CDR2 YYREEE (reference sequence). The CDR3 is 16 amino acids. The germline V and J ends were trimmed by 0 bases and 0 bases, with 10 bases remaining between them. The CDR3 bases are TGTGCCAGCAGCTTGGTTGTGGGTTCCTCTGGAAACACCATATATTTT. This translates into CASSLVVGSSGNTIYF.

The chain recombines TRBV7-9 with TRBJ1-1; 9 bases map to TRBD1. V lost 0 bases, J lost 6 bases, and 11 bases stayed unmatched. CDR1 SEHNR and CDR2 FQNEAQ come from the germline V gene (reference sequence). The CDR3 has 17 residues. The CDR3 loop is CASSLAYRGPATAEAFF. DNA for the CDR3: TGTGCCAGCAGCTTAGCGTACAGGGGGCCGGCCACCGCTGAAGCTTTCTTT.

This sequence joins TRBV6-5 and TRBJ2-2; D gene unclear. Trimming removed 2 bases at V and 1 base at J, with 8 bases between. The CDR3 is made up of 15 amino acids. Germline V gives CDR1 MNHEY, CDR2 SVGAGI. In DNA form, the CDR3 reads TGTGCCAGCAGTTACGGGCTCAAGAACACCGGGGAGCTGTTTTTT. It translates to CASSYGLKNTGELFF.

The count of this clone is one. CDR3 sequence: CASTLTRDRVFEQYF. The CDR3 bases are TGTGCCAGCACCCTGACCCGGGACAGGGTTTTCGAGCAGTACTTC. This sequence joins TRBV21-1 and TRBJ2-7; the table assigns TRBD1, which was not confirmed against the DNA. TRBV21-1 is an annotated pseudogene. The CDR3 length is 15 residues.

The chain employs TRBV7-8 and TRBJ2-7, with D maybe TRBD1 (6 bases). The CDR3 is made up of 15 amino acids. The V end lost 5 bases, the J end lost 1 base, and 15 bases lay between the germline ends. Per the germline V gene, CDR1 is SGHVS and CDR2 is FQNEAQ. This CDR3 is CASSPARQASYEQYF. CDR3 bases: TGTGCCAGCAGCCCAGCCCGACAGGCGTCCTACGAGCAGTACTTC. The entire variable domain, with the rest obtained from reference TRBV7-8 and TRBJ2-7, is as follows: GAGVSQSPRYKVAKRGQDVALRCDPISGHVSLFWYQQALGQGPEFLTYFQNEAQLDKSGLPSDRFFAERPEGSVSTLKIQRTQQEDSAVYLCASSPARQASYEQYFGPGTRLTVT.

Comment on this clone: Other DNA sequences in the sample encode the same CDR3. The rearrangement joins TRBV5-1 to TRBJ1-3; 7 bases agree with TRBD1. Per the germline V gene, CDR1 is SGHRS and CDR2 is YFSETQ. V dropped 5 bases and J dropped 0; count of bases not matched to a gene: 5. The CDR3 length is 15 residues. This chain's CDR3 is CASSFTGASGNTIYF. The CDR3 nucleotides are TGCGCCAGCAGTTTTACAGGGGCCTCTGGAAACACCATATATTTT.

J is TRBJ2-7 and V is TRBV4-2; no firm D call. Germline loops: CDR1 LGHNA, CDR2 YNFKEQ. The CDR3 has 15 amino acids. Trimming cost V 0 bases and J 0 bases, with 9 bases left between them. The CDR3 nucleotides read TGTGCCAGCAGCCAAGATCCCCGGTACTCCTACGAGCAGTACTTC. It encodes CASSQDPRYSYEQYF.